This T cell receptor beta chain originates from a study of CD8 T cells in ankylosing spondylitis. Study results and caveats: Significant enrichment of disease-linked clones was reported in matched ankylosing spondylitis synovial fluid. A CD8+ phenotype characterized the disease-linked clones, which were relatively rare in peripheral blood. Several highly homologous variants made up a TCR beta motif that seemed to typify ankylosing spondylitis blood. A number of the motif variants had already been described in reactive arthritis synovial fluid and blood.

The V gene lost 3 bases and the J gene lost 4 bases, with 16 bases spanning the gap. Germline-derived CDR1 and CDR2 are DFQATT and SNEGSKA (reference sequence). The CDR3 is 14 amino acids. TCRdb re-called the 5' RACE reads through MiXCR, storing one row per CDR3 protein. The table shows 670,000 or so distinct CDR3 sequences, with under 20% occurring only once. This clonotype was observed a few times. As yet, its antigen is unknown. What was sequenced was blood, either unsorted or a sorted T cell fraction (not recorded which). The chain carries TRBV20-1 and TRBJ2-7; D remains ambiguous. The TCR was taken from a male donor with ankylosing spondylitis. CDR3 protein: CSARSPITVYEQYF. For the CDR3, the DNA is TGCAGTGCTAGGAGTCCTATTACGGTGTACGAGCAGTACTTC.